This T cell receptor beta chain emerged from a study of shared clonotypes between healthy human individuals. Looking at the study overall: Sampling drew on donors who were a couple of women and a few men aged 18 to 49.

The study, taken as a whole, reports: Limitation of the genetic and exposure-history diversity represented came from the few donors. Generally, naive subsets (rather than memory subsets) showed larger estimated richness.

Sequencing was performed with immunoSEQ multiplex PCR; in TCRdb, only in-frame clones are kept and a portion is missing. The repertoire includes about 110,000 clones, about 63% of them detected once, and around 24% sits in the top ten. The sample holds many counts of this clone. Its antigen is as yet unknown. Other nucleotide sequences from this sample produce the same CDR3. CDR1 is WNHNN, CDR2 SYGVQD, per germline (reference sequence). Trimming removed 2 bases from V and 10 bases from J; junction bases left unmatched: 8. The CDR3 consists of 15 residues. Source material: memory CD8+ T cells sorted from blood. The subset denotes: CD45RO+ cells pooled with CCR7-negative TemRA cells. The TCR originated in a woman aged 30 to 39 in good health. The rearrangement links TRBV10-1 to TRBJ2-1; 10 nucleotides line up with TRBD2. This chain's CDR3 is CASSERTSGLNEQFF. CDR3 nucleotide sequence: TGCGCCAGCAGTGAGAGGACTAGCGGCCTCAACGAGCAGTTCTTC.